This T cell receptor beta chain is from a study of PD-L1 blockade in urothelial cancer. Background on the study: The median T cell count in blood samples was 110,000 to 150,000.

This CDR3 has 14 residues. The ends lost 2 bases at V and 2 bases at J; junction bases unmatched: 3. CDR1 and CDR2 from the germline V gene are GTSNPN and SVGIG (reference sequence). Time point: pretreatment peripheral blood. Each individual provided 1 to 8 samples (taken pretreatment and on-treatment). TCRdb keeps only in-frame clones here, not all; method: immunoSEQ multiplex PCR. The sample includes around 92,000 clones, around 89% seen only once; the top ten take roughly 0.99%. The chain uses TRBV30 and TRBJ1-3; 7 nucleotides line up with TRBD1. The sequence derives from a woman aged 80 or over with urothelial cancer. The sequencing here drew on PBMCs, taken around atezolizumab (anti-PD-L1) treatment. CDR3 in amino acids: CAWSRTGAGNTIYF. The CDR3 DNA sequence: TGTGCCTGGAGTCGGACAGGCGCTGGAAACACCATATATTTT.